This TCR beta chain was profiled in a study of T-cell memory formation after mild COVID-19. The ends were cut back, 2 bases at V and 0 bases at J, with 11 bases in the middle. Germline V gene sequence: CDR1 MNHEY, CDR2 SVGAGI. There are 17 residues in the CDR3. MiXCR, run by TCRdb on the 5' RACE reads, gives a single entry per CDR3 protein. The sample lists roughly 47,000 distinct CDR3 sequences, under 7.5% seen once, with approximately 1.5% in the top ten. This chain uses TRBV6-5 with TRBJ2-6, with D perhaps matching TRBD1 (6 bases). The receptor was isolated from a man younger than 30 who had mild COVID-19 (a few samples of this study predate the infection). Cell type and time point are not known. The sample comprised PBMCs or a T cell subset sorted from them (not recorded which). The CDR3 nucleotides are TGTGCCAGCAGTTACGGGGGCCCGTCCTCTGGGGCCAACGTCCTGACTTTC. Its translation: CASSYGGPSSGANVLTF.